The text below deals with one TCR beta chain. Trimming took 2 bases from V and 3 from J; bases not matched to a gene: 5. This CDR3 is built from 14 residues. The germline V gene encodes CDR1 GTSNPN and CDR2 SVGIG (reference sequence). These data come from a study of blood T cell repertoires in COVID-19. Overall study: From the United States, Italy and Spain came samples of acute and convalescent COVID-19.

How the authors handled the data: Reference gene primer amplification gave estimated nucleated cell counts. Measured with immunoSEQ multiplex PCR; TCRdb has only the in-frame clones, and not every one. The V and J calls and clone size come from that table; D and trimming were worked out from the DNA. Of 250,000 or so clones listed, 85% to 90% are singletons. This sequence was found in a woman aged 55-69 years with COVID-19, enrolled during active disease. The sequenced material came from peripheral blood. The chain uses TRBV30 and TRBJ1-2, with 8 nucleotides matching TRBD1. The CDR3 protein is CAWSPPGQDYGYTF. CDR3 sequence (DNA): TGTGCCTGGAGTCCACCGGGACAGGACTATGGCTACACCTTC. Drawing the rest from reference TRBV30 and TRBJ1-2, the complete variable domain is SQTIHQWPATLVQPVGSPLSLECTVEGTSNPNLYWYRQAAGRGLQLLFYSVGIGQISSEVPQNLSASRPQDRQFILSSKKLLLSDSGFYLCAWSPPGQDYGYTFGSGTRLTVV.